Below, one TCR beta chain is given with its context. Its specificity is unknown. The assay was immunoSEQ multiplex PCR, and TCRdb's table has in-frame clones only and misses some. The table includes hundreds of thousands of clones, 80% to 90% detected once. This sample stems from a study of Ad26.COV2.S vaccination and SARS-CoV-2 variants. Whole-study context: Intramuscular Ad26.COV2.S at 5x10^10 or 1x10^11 viral particles.

The treatment is: around 19 received Ad26.COV2.S at low or high dose, single or two shots; 5 received placebo; per-sample allocation not given. Sampling took place 63 days after the first vaccine or placebo injection. The trim removed 6 bases at V and 7 bases at J, leaving 13 bases unmatched. The CDR3 spans 15 residues. Germline CDR1 MNHEY, CDR2 SVGAGI. Whole-study findings and limits: Relative to placebo recipients, vaccine recipients exhibited elevated spike-specific TCR breadth. Breadth measured for non-spike TCRs was similar across vaccine and placebo recipients. The TCR-based breadth and depth measures might underestimate overall T cell responses.

The V call is TRBV6-5, the J call TRBJ2-7; 9 bases line up with TRBD1. The material sequenced was peripheral blood, taken in a trial of Ad26.COV2.S vaccine versus placebo. The source is a person between 18 and 59 years old who received the Ad26.COV2.S COVID-19 vaccine or a placebo. The CDR3 DNA reads as TGTGCCAGCAGAAGCTGGGGACAGGGCCCCCAGGAGCAGTACTTC. Amino acids: CASRSWGQGPQEQYF.